These 28 T cell receptor beta chains were all obtained from the same sample, sequenced in a study of blood T cell repertoires in COVID-19 (dated by TCRdb to the early 2020s). Libraries were prepared through the immunoSEQ multiplex PCR assay. Entries here come from immuneACCESS through TCRdb and include only in-frame sequences with V and J called. Some clones fail to appear in such tables; in the studies checked, an unresolved V gene covers under half of the shortfall, and the cause of the remainder is unknown. This sample comprises roughly 150,000 clones, around four fifths of them detected only once. The ten largest clones take up more than 4.5% of the sample. Material for sequencing was PBMCs or T cells enriched from blood (not recorded which). These receptors all come from a man in his 70s who had been exposed to COVID-19.

The chain carries TRBV7-2 and TRBJ1-1; 10 bases are shared with TRBD1. The germline V gene has CDR1 SGHTA and CDR2 FQGNSA. V trimming: 3 bases; J trimming: 2 bases; junction bases outside the gene matches: 3. The CDR3 runs 15 residues. The CDR3 region is CASSFRQGANTEAFF. The CDR3 DNA reads as TGTGCCAGCAGCTTCAGACAGGGGGCCAACACTGAAGCTTTCTTT.

V usage is TRBV7-7 and J usage is TRBJ2-7; D possibly corresponds to TRBD2 (5 bases). Germline CDR1 and CDR2: SSHAT and FNYEAQ (reference sequence). This CDR3 is 13 amino acids long. V lost 4 bases and J 6 bases, leaving 13 bases between the germline ends. The CDR3 DNA reads as TGTGCCAGCAGCTCGGACTCCTGGGGCGAGCAGTACTTC. This encodes CASSSDSWGEQYF.

The chain links TRBV5-6 to TRBJ1-3; 8 bases are a match to TRBD1. CDR1 and CDR2 (germline): SGHDT, YYEEEE. The V gene end was trimmed by 3 bases and the J gene end by 0 bases; junction bases not matched to a gene: 5. The CDR3 spans 16 residues. The CDR3 DNA sequence: TGTGCCAGCAGCTCCAGGGGGCACTTCTCTGGAAACACCATATATTTT. Translation gives CASSSRGHFSGNTIYF.

The table lists this clone with a few counts. The V gene is TRBV5-6, the J gene TRBJ1-1, with D unresolved. This CDR3 is built from 11 residues. CDR1 is SGHDT, CDR2 YYEEEE, per germline. V was shortened by 2 bases and J by 11 bases, with 10 bases between the two germline ends. The CDR3 sequence is CASSFEREAFF. The CDR3 coding sequence is TGTGCCAGCAGCTTTGAGAGAGAGGCTTTCTTT.

J is TRBJ2-3 and V is TRBV4-3; 7 bases line up with TRBD1. The CDR3 spans 13 residues. Germline CDR1 and CDR2: LGHNA and YSLEER. V trimming: 8 bases; J trimming: 3 bases; junction bases outside the gene matches: 5. CDR3 DNA: TGCGCCAGCGGCGACAGGGTTACAGATACGCAGTATTTT. Translation gives CASGDRVTDTQYF.

The chain has TRBV5-1 and TRBJ1-6, with 10 bases identical to TRBD1. V gave up 3 bases and J gave up 5 bases; unmatched junction bases: 8. CDR1 and CDR2 (germline): SGHRS, YFSETQ. The CDR3 spans 17 residues. In DNA form, the CDR3 reads TGCGCCAGCAGCTCGGGACAGGGGAATTTAGATAATTCACCCCTCCACTTT. Translating it yields CASSSGQGNLDNSPLHF.

This chain uses TRBV7-6 with TRBJ1-3, with 9 bases matching TRBD1. Per germline, CDR1 SGHVS and CDR2 FNYEAQ. The CDR3 spans 17 residues. Trimming cost V 4 bases and J 0 bases; bases outside gene matches: 7. CDR3 residues: CASSYAGGQGSGNTIYF. The CDR3 DNA is TGTGCCAGCAGCTACGCAGGGGGACAGGGCTCTGGAAACACCATATATTTT. Using reference TRBV7-6 and TRBJ1-3 for the parts outside the CDR3, the full variable domain is GAGVSQSPRYKVTKRGQDVALRCDPISGHVSLYWYRQALGQGPEFLTYFNYEAQQDKSGLPNDRFSAERPEGSISTLTIQRTEQRDSAMYRCASSYAGGQGSGNTIYFGEGSWLTVV.

This clone showed up just a few times. V is TRBV28 and J is TRBJ1-5; D unclear. In germline, CDR1 is MDHEN, CDR2 SYDVKM. The V end lost 6 bases, the J end lost 1 base, and 4 bases lay between the germline ends. CDR3 length equals 12 residues. The CDR3 loop is CASSRSNQPQHF. The CDR3 bases are TGTGCCAGCAGCCGGAGCAATCAGCCCCAGCATTTT.

The chain couples TRBV6-5 to TRBJ1-2; 12 bases line up with TRBD1. The CDR3 is 15 amino acids. Germline V gene sequence: CDR1 MNHEY, CDR2 SVGAGI. The J segment lost 10 bases and the V segment lost 0 bases, leaving 6 bases of the junction unmatched. This CDR3 reads CASSYSGTGGASYTF. CDR3 nucleotides: TGTGCCAGCAGTTACTCCGGGACAGGGGGCGCGTCCTACACCTTC.

The chain is built from TRBV30 and TRBJ2-4; 10 positions match TRBD1. Germline V gives CDR1 GTSNPN, CDR2 SVGIG (reference sequence). The CDR3 has 16 residues. Trimming at V came to 8 bases and at J to 0 bases, leaving 10 bases not matched to a gene. The CDR3 sequence is CAARDRGPIAKNIQYF. CDR3 DNA sequence: TGTGCCGCTCGAGACAGGGGGCCAATAGCCAAAAACATTCAGTACTTC. Together with reference TRBV30 and TRBJ2-4, the CDR3 gives the full variable domain: SQTIHQWPATLVQPVGSPLSLECTVEGTSNPNLYWYRQAAGRGLQLLFYSVGIGQISSEVPQNLSASRPQDRQFILSSKKLLLSDSGFYLCAARDRGPIAKNIQYFGAGTRLSVL.

The chain joins TRBV28 to TRBJ2-1, with 13 bases matching TRBD2. This CDR3 is built from 18 residues. CDR1 MDHEN and CDR2 SYDVKM come from the germline V gene. V lost 5 bases to trimming and J lost 0 bases; unmatched junction nucleotides: 7. The CDR3 DNA is TGTGCCAGCAGTCCTACCGGACTAGCGGGGGCCTCCTACAATGAGCAGTTCTTC. It yields the protein CASSPTGLAGASYNEQFF.

V gene TRBV5-6 combines with J gene TRBJ2-5; D gene ambiguous. CDR3 length: 15 residues. Trimming cost V 1 base and J 1 base, with 11 bases left between them. Germline V gene lookup returns CDR1 SGHDT and CDR2 YYEEEE. CDR3 DNA sequence: TGTGCCAGCAGCTTGTCCGAGCGACTCCAAGAGACCCAGTACTTC. This translates into CASSLSERLQETQYF.

The genes are TRBV19 and TRBJ1-2; 10 bases match TRBD1. V trimming: 3 bases; J trimming: 3 bases; junction bases outside the gene matches: 4. The CDR3 is 15 residues long. Germline CDR1 reads LNHDA; CDR2 reads SQIVND (reference sequence). DNA of the CDR3: TGTGCCAGTAGTATTGGGACAGGGGCAGACTATGGCTACACCTTC. Translated, it gives CASSIGTGADYGYTF. The full variable domain, with the rest looked up from reference TRBV19 and TRBJ1-2, is DGGITQSPKYLFRKEGQNVTLSCEQNLNHDAMYWYRQDPGQGLRLIYYSQIVNDFQKGDIAEGYSVSREKKESFPLTVTSAQKNPTAFYLCASSIGTGADYGYTFGSGTRLTVV.

The genes are TRBV4-2 and TRBJ2-2; 9 positions agree with TRBD2. Trimming at V came to 8 bases and at J to 6 bases, leaving 4 bases not matched to a gene. Per the germline V gene, CDR1 is LGHNA and CDR2 is YNFKEQ. CDR3 size: 13 residues. CDR3 nucleotides: TGTGCCAGCCGGCGGGGGGGCCCCGGGGAGCTGTTTTTT. Translated, it gives CASRRGGPGELFF.

The V gene is TRBV6-5, the J gene TRBJ2-7, with TRBD1 as a possible D gene (5 bases). This CDR3 contains 15 residues. V shed 0 bases and J shed 2 bases, with 11 bases lying between them. Germline V gene data show CDR1 as MNHEY and CDR2 as SVGAGI. The CDR3 region is CASSYSVTGPYEQYF. CDR3 nucleotide sequence: TGTGCCAGCAGTTACTCGGTAACAGGCCCCTACGAGCAGTACTTC.

The rearrangement joins TRBV19 to TRBJ1-3; 9 nucleotides align to TRBD1. In germline, CDR1 is LNHDA, CDR2 SQIVND (reference sequence). After removal of 3 bases from V and 2 bases from J, the junction contained 2 bases not matched to a gene. The length of the CDR3 is 15 residues. This chain's CDR3 is CASSIGTGTGNTIYF. Written as DNA, the CDR3 is TGTGCCAGTAGTATTGGGACAGGGACTGGAAACACCATATATTTT.

The chain links TRBV9 to TRBJ2-1, with a tentative D call TRBD2 (6 bases). Trimming stripped 0 bases from V and 2 bases from J, with 12 bases between. The germline V gene has CDR1 SGDLS and CDR2 YYNGEE. The CDR3 is 16 amino acids. The chain's CDR3 is CASSVDGGNPYNEQFF. CDR3 coding DNA: TGTGCCAGCAGCGTAGACGGCGGGAACCCCTACAATGAGCAGTTCTTC.

The chain uses TRBV19 and TRBJ2-2, with 8 bases lining up with TRBD1. After removal of 3 bases from V and 7 bases from J, the junction contained 10 bases not matched to a gene. Germline-derived CDR1 and CDR2 are LNHDA and SQIVND (reference sequence). This CDR3 region has 16 residues. This chain's CDR3 is CASSMRAGGGGGELFF. CDR3 coding DNA: TGTGCCAGTAGTATGAGAGCAGGGGGCGGTGGCGGGGAGCTGTTTTTT.

CDR3: CASSQDQGSGTQYF. The CDR3 nucleotides read TGCGCCAGCAGCCAAGATCAGGGTTCGGGTACGCAGTATTTT. The chain carries TRBV4-1 and TRBJ2-3; TRBD1 might be the D (5 bases). From germline, CDR1 is MGHRA and CDR2 YSYEKL. The CDR3 runs to 14 residues. Trimming took 0 bases from V and 8 from J, leaving 12 bases between them.

This chain uses TRBV30 with TRBJ1-2, with 9 bases identical to TRBD1. Looked up from germline, CDR1 is GTSNPN and CDR2 is SVGIG (reference sequence). There are 15 residues in the CDR3. V shed 0 bases, J shed 8 bases, and the junction held 10 bases outside the gene matches. This CDR3 is CAWSVLGTGTQGYTF. The CDR3 nucleotides are TGTGCCTGGAGTGTACTTGGGACAGGGACACAAGGCTACACCTTC.

This sequence joins TRBV25-1 and TRBJ1-2, with 8 nucleotides matching TRBD1. V lost 2 bases, J lost 4 bases, and 9 bases stayed unmatched. The CDR3 sequence is 16 residues long. Germline CDR1 and CDR2: MGHDK and SYGVNS. CDR3 protein: CASSELGTGSSYGYTF. The CDR3 DNA sequence: TGTGCCAGCAGTGAACTCGGGACAGGTTCTTCCTATGGCTACACCTTC.

The rearrangement links TRBV5-4 to TRBJ2-7; 11 positions match TRBD1. Germline CDR1 is SGHNT and CDR2 is YYREEE (reference sequence). The CDR3 loop spans 15 amino acids. Trimming at V came to 0 bases and at J to 4 bases, leaving 3 bases not matched to a gene. The CDR3 DNA is TGTGCCAGCAGCTTGGGGGGGACAGGGGGTTACGAGCAGTACTTC. Amino acid sequence: CASSLGGTGGYEQYF.

V and J are TRBV10-3 and TRBJ1-2, with 8 bases lining up with TRBD1. The V and J ends lost 6 bases and 4 bases, in that order; junction bases with no gene match: 7. The CDR3 totals 14 residues. CDR1 and CDR2 from the germline V gene are ENHRY and SYGVKD. The CDR3 DNA reads TGTGCCATCAGCGAGGGACAGGATTTCTATGGCTACACCTTC. Residues: CAISEGQDFYGYTF.

This clone was seen just once. V gene TRBV30 combines with J gene TRBJ1-1; D is unclear. Germline V lookup: CDR1 GTSNPN, CDR2 SVGIG (reference sequence). Trimming removed 1 base at V and 8 bases at J, with 8 bases between. CDR3 length: 11 residues. This CDR3 is CAWSGGREAFF. CDR3 DNA sequence: TGTGCCTGGAGTGGAGGGCGGGAAGCTTTCTTT.

Only a few counts were recorded for this clone. The chain employs TRBV25-1 and TRBJ1-1; a possible D gene is TRBD1 (5 bases). The CDR3 totals 14 residues. Germline CDR1 is MGHDK and CDR2 is SYGVNS. V was shortened by 6 bases and J by 1 base, with 12 bases between the two germline ends. DNA for the CDR3: TGTGCCAGCAGAGGTTGGAGGGGGAACACTGAAGCTTTCTTT. It specifies CASRGWRGNTEAFF.

The CDR3 sequence: CASSAGAGSSYEQYF. The CDR3 nucleotides read TGTGCCAGCAGCGCCGGGGCGGGGAGCTCCTACGAGCAGTACTTC. This rearrangement joins TRBV5-4 to TRBJ2-7, with D maybe TRBD2 (6 bases). The CDR3 spans 15 residues. Deletions cut 4 bases from V and 0 bases from J, with 14 bases between. CDR1 SGHNT and CDR2 YYREEE come from the germline V gene (reference sequence).

This clone was found a few times. The chain is built from TRBV30 and TRBJ1-3; maybe TRBD1 (6 bases). The CDR3 has 15 amino acids. Trimming took 5 bases from V and 0 from J, leaving 14 bases between them. Germline assignment: CDR1 GTSNPN and CDR2 SVGIG (reference sequence). CDR3 loop: CAWLDRSLSGNTIYF. CDR3 coding DNA: TGTGCCTGGCTGGACAGAAGCCTCTCTGGAAACACCATATATTTT.

The chain has TRBV9 and TRBJ2-1; D is possibly TRBD2 (5 bases). CDR1 and CDR2 from the germline V gene are SGDLS and YYNGEE. This CDR3 has 13 amino acids. Trimming left V 3 bases short and J 3 bases short, with 7 bases between. The CDR3 loop is CASSGSGYNEQFF. For the CDR3, the DNA is TGTGCCAGCAGCGGGAGCGGCTACAATGAGCAGTTCTTC.